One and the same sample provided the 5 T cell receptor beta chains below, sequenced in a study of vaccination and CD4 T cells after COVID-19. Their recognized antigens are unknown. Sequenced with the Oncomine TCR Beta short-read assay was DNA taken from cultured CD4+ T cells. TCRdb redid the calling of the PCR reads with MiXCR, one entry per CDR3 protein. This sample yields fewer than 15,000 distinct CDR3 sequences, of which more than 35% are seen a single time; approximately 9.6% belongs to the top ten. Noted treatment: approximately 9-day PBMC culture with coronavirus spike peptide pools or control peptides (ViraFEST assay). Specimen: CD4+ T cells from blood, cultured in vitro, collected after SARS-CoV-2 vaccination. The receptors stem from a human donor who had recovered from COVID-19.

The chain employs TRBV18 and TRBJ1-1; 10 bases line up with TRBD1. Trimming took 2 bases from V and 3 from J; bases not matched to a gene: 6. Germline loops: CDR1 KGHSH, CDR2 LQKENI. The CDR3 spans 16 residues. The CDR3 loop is CASSPLQTGGHTEAFF. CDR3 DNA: TGTGCCAGCTCACCATTACAGACAGGGGGCCACACTGAAGCTTTCTTT.

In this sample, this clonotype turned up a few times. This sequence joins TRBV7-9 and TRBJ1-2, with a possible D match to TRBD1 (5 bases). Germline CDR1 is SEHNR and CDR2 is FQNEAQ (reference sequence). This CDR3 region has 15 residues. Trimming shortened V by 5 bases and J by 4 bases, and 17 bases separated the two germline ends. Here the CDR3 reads CASSPGTTSSYGYTF. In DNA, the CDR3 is TGTGCCAGCAGCCCCGGGACGACGTCCTCCTATGGCTACACCTTC.

This CDR3 reads CASSLAPGSSYEQYF. The DNA for the CDR3 is TGCGCCAGCAGCTTGGCCCCAGGGAGCTCCTACGAGCAGTACTTC. This chain links TRBV5-1 with TRBJ2-7; TRBD1 or TRBD2 may be the D gene (5 bases each). The CDR3 is 15 residues long. Germline values: CDR1 SGHRS, CDR2 YFSETQ. The V gene lost 0 bases and the J gene lost 0 bases, with 10 bases spanning the gap.

CDR3 residues: CSARAGTGLFNEQFF. Here the CDR3 DNA reads TGCAGTGCTAGAGCCGGGACAGGGTTATTCAATGAGCAGTTCTTC. The chain joins TRBV20-1 to TRBJ2-1, with TRBD1 matching over 9 bases. The CDR3 covers 15 residues. Germline V lookup: CDR1 DFQATT, CDR2 SNEGSKA (reference sequence). V was pared by 1 base and J by 6 bases, with 7 bases of the junction left unmatched.

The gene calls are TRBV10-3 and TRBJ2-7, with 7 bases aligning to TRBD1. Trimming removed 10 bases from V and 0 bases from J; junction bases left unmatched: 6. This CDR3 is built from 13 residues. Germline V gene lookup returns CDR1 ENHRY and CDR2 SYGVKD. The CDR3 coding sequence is TGTGCCACCCGACAGGGAACCTCCTACGAGCAGTACTTC. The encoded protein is CATRQGTSYEQYF.